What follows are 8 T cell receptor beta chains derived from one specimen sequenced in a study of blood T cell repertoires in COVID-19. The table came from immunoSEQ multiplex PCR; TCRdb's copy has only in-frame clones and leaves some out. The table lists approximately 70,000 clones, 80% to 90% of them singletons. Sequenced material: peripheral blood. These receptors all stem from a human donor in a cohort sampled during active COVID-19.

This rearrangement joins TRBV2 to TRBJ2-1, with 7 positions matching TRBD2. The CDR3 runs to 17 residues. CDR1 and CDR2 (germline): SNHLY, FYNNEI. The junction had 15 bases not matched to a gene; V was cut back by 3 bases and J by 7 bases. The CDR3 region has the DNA TGTGCCAGCAGTGACGCGCGACTAGCTCGAATAGGTAATGAGCAGTTCTTC. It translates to CASSDARLARIGNEQFF.

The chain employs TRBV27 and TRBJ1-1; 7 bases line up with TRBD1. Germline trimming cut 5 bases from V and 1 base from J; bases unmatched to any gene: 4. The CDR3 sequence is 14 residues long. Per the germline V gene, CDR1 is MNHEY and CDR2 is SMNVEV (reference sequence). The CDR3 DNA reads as TGTGCCAGCAGTCCCTGGACAGGGAACACTGAAGCTTTCTTT. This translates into CASSPWTGNTEAFF.

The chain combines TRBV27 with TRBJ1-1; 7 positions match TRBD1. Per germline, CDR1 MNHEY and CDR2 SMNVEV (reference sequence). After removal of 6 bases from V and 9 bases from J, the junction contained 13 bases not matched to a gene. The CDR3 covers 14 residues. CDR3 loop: CASSSPQPGQQAFF. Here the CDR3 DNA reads TGTGCCAGCAGCTCCCCCCAACCGGGACAGCAAGCTTTCTTT.

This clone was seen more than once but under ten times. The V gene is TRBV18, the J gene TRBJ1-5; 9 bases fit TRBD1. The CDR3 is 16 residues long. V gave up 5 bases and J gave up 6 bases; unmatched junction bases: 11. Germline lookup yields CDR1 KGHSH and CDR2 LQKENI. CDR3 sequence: CASSSSGTGTGQPQHF. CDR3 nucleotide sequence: TGTGCCAGCTCATCCTCAGGGACAGGGACGGGTCAGCCCCAGCATTTT.

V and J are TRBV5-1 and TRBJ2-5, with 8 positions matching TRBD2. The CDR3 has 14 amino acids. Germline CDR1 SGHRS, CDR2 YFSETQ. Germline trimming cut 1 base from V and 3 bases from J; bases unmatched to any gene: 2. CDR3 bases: TGCGCCAGCAGCTTGTTGACTAGCGAAGAGACCCAGTACTTC. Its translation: CASSLLTSEETQYF.

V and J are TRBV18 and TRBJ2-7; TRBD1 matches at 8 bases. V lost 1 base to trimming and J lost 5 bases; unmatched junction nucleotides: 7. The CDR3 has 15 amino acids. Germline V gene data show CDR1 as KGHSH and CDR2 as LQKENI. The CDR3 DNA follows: TGTGCCAGCTCACCACAGTCTGGCAGGGGGCACGAGCAGTACTTC. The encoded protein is CASSPQSGRGHEQYF.

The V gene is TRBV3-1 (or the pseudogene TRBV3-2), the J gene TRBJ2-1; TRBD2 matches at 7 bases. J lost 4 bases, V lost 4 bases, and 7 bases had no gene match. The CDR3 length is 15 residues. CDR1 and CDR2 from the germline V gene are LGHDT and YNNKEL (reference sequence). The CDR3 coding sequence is TGTGCCAGCAGCCTTTTAGCGGGTCAATACAATGAGCAGTTCTTC. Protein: CASSLLAGQYNEQFF.

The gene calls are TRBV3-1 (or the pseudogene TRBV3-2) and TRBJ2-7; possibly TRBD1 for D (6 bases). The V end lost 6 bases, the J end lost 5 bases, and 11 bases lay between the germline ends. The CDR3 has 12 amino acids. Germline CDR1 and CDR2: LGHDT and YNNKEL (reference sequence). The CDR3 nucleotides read TGTGCCAGCAGACACGACAGGAACGAGCAGTACTTC. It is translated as CASRHDRNEQYF.